The source of this TCR beta chain is a study of CD8 T cells in ankylosing spondylitis. V lost 4 bases to trimming and J lost 7 bases; unmatched junction nucleotides: 14. Germline V gene data show CDR1 as SGDLS and CDR2 as YYNGEE. This CDR3 has 16 residues. TCR beta libraries were made by quantitative 5'-RACE with molecular barcodes. Via MiXCR, TCRdb re-called the 5' RACE reads, giving one row per CDR3 protein. The table lists around 6,800 distinct CDR3 sequences, approximately 7.7% of them singletons, with 20% to 25% in the top ten. The study's findings and limits: Significant enrichment of disease-linked clones was reported in matched ankylosing spondylitis synovial fluid. The disease-linked clones had a CD8+ phenotype and low blood frequencies. A TCR beta motif made of roughly eight highly homologous variants seemed typical of ankylosing spondylitis blood.

This clonotype was detected ten times or more. Its target is not known. This TCR derives from a male donor with ankylosing spondylitis or in good health (not recorded which). Material: blood, either unsorted or a sorted T cell fraction (not recorded which). The rearrangement joins TRBV9 to TRBJ2-1; 7 positions agree with TRBD2. CDR3 sequence (DNA): TGTGCCAGCAGCTCCCCCGCGGGGGATATTCGGAATGAGCAGTTCTTC. Amino acid sequence: CASSSPAGDIRNEQFF.